These 25 T cell receptor beta chains originate from one sample sequenced in a study of post-analysis software for immune sequencing data. Findings and limits, study-wide: Five or six TRBV segments appeared more often in patients than in controls, and TRBV5-6, TRBV5-1 and TRBV20-1 were among these.

These TCRs are of unknown antigen specificity. Sequencing libraries made from TCR beta cDNA carried unique molecular identifiers. Each CDR3 protein gets one entry after TCRdb re-called the PCR reads with MiXCR. The sample lists approximately 630,000 distinct CDR3 sequences, roughly three fifths seen once, with around 10% in the top ten. The sample taken for sequencing was blood. These receptors came from a girl aged 2-9 years with multiple sclerosis.

There are a few counts of this clonotype. The chain uses TRBV6-5 and TRBJ2-5; D may be TRBD2 (5 bases). CDR1 MNHEY and CDR2 SVGAGI come from the germline V gene. Trimming took off 3 bases at V and 0 bases at J, with 14 bases between the two ends. The CDR3 is made up of 16 amino acids. CDR3 in DNA: TGTGCCAGCAGTTATTGGCGGGTGGGGTACCAAGAGACCCAGTACTTC. This sequence encodes CASSYWRVGYQETQYF.

The chain recombines TRBV11-2 with TRBJ2-1; TRBD1 matches at 9 bases. The CDR3 covers 16 residues. The V gene end was trimmed by 2 bases and the J gene end by 2 bases; junction bases not matched to a gene: 4. The germline CDR1 and CDR2 sequences are SGHAT and FQNNGV. The CDR3 nucleotides read TGTGCCAGCAGCTTAATCCGGGACAGGGCCTACAATGAGCAGTTCTTC. This translates into CASSLIRDRAYNEQFF.

The chain recombines TRBV7-6 with TRBJ2-1; D ambiguous. The CDR3 sequence is 13 residues long. Deletions cut 3 bases from V and 5 bases from J, with 8 bases between. Germline V gene sequence: CDR1 SGHVS, CDR2 FNYEAQ. CDR3 coding DNA: TGTGCCAGCAGCTTCCTCCCGCACAATGAGCAGTTCTTC. Amino acids: CASSFLPHNEQFF.

The chain is built from TRBV7-2 and TRBJ1-3; D call uncertain. Trimming left V 4 bases short and J 4 bases short, with 14 bases between. The CDR3 is 15 residues long. Germline CDR1 SGHTA, CDR2 FQGNSA. The DNA for the CDR3 is TGTGCCAGCAGCTCCCCCTTCCCGAGCGGAAACACCATATATTTT. It is translated as CASSSPFPSGNTIYF.

This clonotype has more than one count but fewer than ten. The chain links TRBV20-1 to TRBJ2-3; unclear D gene. The CDR3 totals 10 residues. Germline-derived CDR1 and CDR2 are DFQATT and SNEGSKA (reference sequence). The CDR3 region is CSAGSDTQYF. The CDR3 region has the DNA TGCAGCGCAGGATCAGATACGCAGTATTTT.

The chain combines TRBV10-2 with TRBJ2-7, with no clear D. Trimming shortened V by 5 bases and J by 0 bases, and 20 bases separated the two germline ends. CDR3 length equals 17 residues. The germline gives CDR1 WSHSY, CDR2 SAAADI. For the CDR3, the DNA is TGCGCCAGCAGTTTTAATTACCGGCCAGGTAGCTCCTACGAGCAGTACTTC. Translating it yields CASSFNYRPGSSYEQYF.

V usage is TRBV11-2 and J usage is TRBJ2-1, with D possibly matching TRBD2 (5 bases). The ends were cut back, 4 bases at V and 6 bases at J, with 10 bases in the middle. Germline V CDR1 and CDR2: SGHAT, FQNNGV. The CDR3 spans 13 residues. In nucleotides, the CDR3 is TGTGCCAGCAGCTACCGGGATCGCAATGAGCAGTTCTTC. It encodes CASSYRDRNEQFF.

This chain connects TRBV7-9 to TRBJ2-7, with TRBD1 matching 10 bases. The junction had 2 bases not matched to a gene; V was cut back by 0 bases and J by 3 bases. There are 15 residues in the CDR3. Germline lookup yields CDR1 SEHNR and CDR2 FQNEAQ (reference sequence). The CDR3 nucleotides read TGTGCCAGCAGCTTAGCGGGGACAGGGGACTACGAGCAGTACTTC. It translates to CASSLAGTGDYEQYF.

J is TRBJ2-5 and V is TRBV29-1; no reliable D call. CDR1 is SQVTM and CDR2 is ANQGSEA in the germline V gene. The CDR3 spans 13 residues. V shed 1 base and J shed 5 bases, with 11 bases lying between them. CDR3 region: CSVEGQVVETQYF. The CDR3 coding sequence is TGCAGCGTTGAAGGTCAGGTGGTGGAGACCCAGTACTTC.

V is TRBV21-1 and J is TRBJ2-3; the listed D gene, TRBD2, was not tested against the DNA. TRBV21-1 is recorded as a pseudogene. This CDR3 contains 16 residues. DNA for the CDR3: TGTGCCAGCAGCAAGGTTAGGACTAGCGGGAGAGTTACGCAGTATTTT. Protein: CASSKVRTSGRVTQYF.

The chain links TRBV5-1 to TRBJ2-1, with D possibly matching TRBD1 (6 bases). Trimming removed 7 bases from V and 5 bases from J, with 13 bases in between. Germline V lookup: CDR1 SGHRS, CDR2 YFSETQ. The CDR3 is 13 residues long. CDR3 bases: TGCGCCAGCGGCTCGGACAGTGACAATGAGCAGTTCTTC. Encoded protein: CASGSDSDNEQFF.

The chain has TRBV7-2 and TRBJ1-6; D is undetermined. From germline, CDR1 is SGHTA and CDR2 FQGNSA. This CDR3 comprises 19 residues. With 3 bases removed from V and 0 bases from J, the gap between germline ends came to 18 bases. For the CDR3, the DNA is TGTGCCAGCAGCTTTTCGGTGCTTGGGCTCAGCTCCTATAATTCACCCCTCCACTTT. This codes for CASSFSVLGLSSYNSPLHF.

In its sample, this clonotype was seen a few times. This chain connects TRBV7-9 to TRBJ2-5; D may be TRBD2 (5 bases). Germline V gene sequence: CDR1 SEHNR, CDR2 FQNEAQ (reference sequence). The V and J ends lost 7 bases and 0 bases respectively, with 12 bases between them. The CDR3 contains 14 residues. The CDR3 region is CASIEGQYQETQYF. CDR3 DNA: TGTGCCAGCATCGAGGGCCAGTACCAAGAGACCCAGTACTTC.

The rearrangement joins TRBV20-1 to TRBJ2-7; unclear D gene. CDR3 length: 13 amino acids. Germline CDR1 and CDR2: DFQATT and SNEGSKA (reference sequence). V was clipped by 4 bases and J by 5 bases, with 15 bases between them. The CDR3 DNA sequence: TGCAGTGCTACCCCTGGCGGAATCAACGAGCAGTACTTC. Translation: CSATPGGINEQYF.

This clonotype was detected a few times. The rearrangement joins TRBV10-3 to TRBJ2-7; TRBD1 matches at 7 bases. The V and J ends lost 5 bases and 6 bases, in that order; junction bases with no gene match: 13. The germline gives CDR1 ENHRY, CDR2 SYGVKD. This CDR3 comprises 15 residues. CDR3 bases: TGTGCCATCAGTTACAAACAGGGGATTTCAGGCGAGCAGTACTTC. Translation gives CAISYKQGISGEQYF.

The chain links TRBV5-1 to TRBJ2-7; tentatively, D is TRBD1 (5 bases). The germline V gene has CDR1 SGHRS and CDR2 YFSETQ. The CDR3 is 14 amino acids. Trimming pared 1 base from V and 2 bases from J, leaving 10 bases between. For the CDR3, the DNA is TGCGCCAGCAGCTTGCAGGGAACTCCCTACGAGCAGTACTTC. It yields the protein CASSLQGTPYEQYF.

This clonotype has more than one count but fewer than ten. This chain joins TRBV11-2 and TRBJ2-1; D is ambiguous. The CDR3 is 16 residues long. Trimming took 2 bases from V and 2 from J, leaving 13 bases between them. Germline V lookup: CDR1 SGHAT, CDR2 FQNNGV. For the CDR3, the DNA is TGTGCCAGCAGCTTAAACCTCGGGTTGGCCTACAATGAGCAGTTCTTC. Protein: CASSLNLGLAYNEQFF.

The table lists this clonotype with a few counts. This may be a read error: a much more frequent sequence differs by one nucleotide. This chain joins TRBV3-1 and TRBJ2-3; D unresolved. CDR1 LGHDT and CDR2 YNNKEL come from the germline V gene (reference sequence). The V end was cut by 6 bases, the J end by 0 bases, with 4 bases between. The CDR3 has 12 amino acids. DNA of the CDR3: TGTGCCAGCAGGTCTAGCACAGATACGCAGTATTTT. This sequence encodes CASRSSTDTQYF.

The chain links TRBV27 to TRBJ2-5; TRBD2 matches at 8 bases. Losses at the gene ends were 4 bases for V and 0 bases for J; bases not matched to a gene: 4. Germline V gene lookup returns CDR1 MNHEY and CDR2 SMNVEV (reference sequence). CDR3 size: 15 residues. As DNA, the CDR3 is TGTGCCAGCAGTTCAGCGGGGGTGTACCAAGAGACCCAGTACTTC. Translating gives CASSSAGVYQETQYF.

This clonotype was seen many times. At one of its ends the junction is not consistent with the germline gene, which may arise from a read error. The J gene is TRBJ2-5, the V gene TRBV5-1; D not resolved. The length of the CDR3 is 11 residues. CDR1 is SGHRS and CDR2 is YFSETQ in the germline V gene. CDR3 DNA sequence: TGTGCCAGCAGTTCCGGGGAGACCCAGTACTTC. Its protein product is CASSSGETQYF.

A few counts support this clonotype. This chain uses TRBV12-3 or TRBV12-4 with TRBJ2-1, with a weak D call TRBD2 (6 bases). V dropped 1 base and J dropped 8 bases, with 12 bases sitting between them. The CDR3 extends over 14 amino acids. In DNA, the CDR3 is TGTGCCAGCAGTTTAGGGGCGGGGCAGGATGAGCAGTTCTTC. It encodes CASSLGAGQDEQFF.

The genes are TRBV6-6 and TRBJ2-5, with 9 bases that match TRBD2. This CDR3 is built from 13 residues. Trimming cost V 7 bases and J 5 bases; bases outside gene matches: 5. Germline V CDR1 and CDR2: MNHNY, SVGAGI (reference sequence). The CDR3 DNA reads as TGTGCCAGCAAACTAGCGGGTGGGGAGACCCAGTACTTC. Its protein is CASKLAGGETQYF.

The chain employs TRBV28 and TRBJ2-4; D ambiguous. Near its end, the DNA agrees better with TRBJ2-7, so the J call may be wrong. This CDR3 is 13 amino acids long. Germline CDR1 reads MDHEN; CDR2 reads SYDVKM. In DNA, the CDR3 is TGTGCCAGCAGTTCTCTGGTGGGATACGAGCAGTACTTC. This gives the protein CASSSLVGYEQYF.

The chain recombines TRBV10-2 with TRBJ1-1; D ambiguous. Between the trimmed V and J ends, which lost 6 bases and 5 bases, there was a span of 19 bases. CDR1 WSHSY and CDR2 SAAADI come from the germline V gene. CDR3 length equals 15 residues. CDR3 DNA sequence: TGCGCCAGCAGCCGCGCGCAGCCAGGAGGAACTGAAGCTTTCTTT. It yields the protein CASSRAQPGGTEAFF.

CDR3 coding DNA: TGTGCCAGCAGTGGAACAGGGTCGCAAGAGACCCAGTACTTC. Its translation: CASSGTGSQETQYF. The chain employs TRBV27 and TRBJ2-5, with a tentative D call TRBD1 (6 bases). This CDR3 is built from 14 residues. Germline V gene data show CDR1 as MNHEY and CDR2 as SMNVEV (reference sequence). V was clipped by 5 bases and J by 2 bases, with 12 bases between them.